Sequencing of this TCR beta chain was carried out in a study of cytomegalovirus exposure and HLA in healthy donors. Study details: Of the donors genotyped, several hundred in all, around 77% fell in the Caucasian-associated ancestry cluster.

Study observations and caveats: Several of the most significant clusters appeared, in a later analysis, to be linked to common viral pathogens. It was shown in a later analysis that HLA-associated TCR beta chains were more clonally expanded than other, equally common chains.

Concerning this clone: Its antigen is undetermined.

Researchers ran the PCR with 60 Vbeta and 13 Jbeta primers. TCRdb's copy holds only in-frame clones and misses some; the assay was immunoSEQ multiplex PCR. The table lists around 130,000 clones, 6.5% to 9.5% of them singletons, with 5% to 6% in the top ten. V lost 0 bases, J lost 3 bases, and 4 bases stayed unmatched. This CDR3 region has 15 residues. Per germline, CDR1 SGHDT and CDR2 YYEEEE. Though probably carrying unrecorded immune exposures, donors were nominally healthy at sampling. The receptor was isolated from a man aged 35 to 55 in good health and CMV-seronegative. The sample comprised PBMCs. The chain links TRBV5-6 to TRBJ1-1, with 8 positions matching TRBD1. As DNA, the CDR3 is TGTGCCAGCAGCTTGGGGACAGGGCTATACACTGAAGCTTTCTTT. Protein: CASSLGTGLYTEAFF.